The present T cell receptor beta chain was sequenced within a study of spatial heterogeneity in lung cancer. Overall study findings and caveats: Resection blood, more than follow-up blood, showed ubiquitous expanded tumor TCRs.

A note on this clonotype: The antigen remains undetermined.

With 7 bases clipped from V and 8 bases from J, the junction kept 6 bases outside the gene matches. CDR1 and CDR2 (germline): KGHDR, SFDVKD. CDR3 length equals 14 residues. Unique molecular identifiers, one per molecule, were present on every TCR cDNA molecule. One entry per CDR3 protein results from TCRdb running MiXCR on the 5' RACE reads. The sample consists of about 82,000 distinct CDR3 sequences, around 12% of them appearing once. Time point noted: sample taken at primary tumor resection. In each case, whole RNA from tumor, nontumor lung or frozen PBMC was sequenced unsorted. Sequenced here: PBMCs, sampled at surgery. The clonotype was recovered from a male donor with early-stage non-small cell lung cancer. The chain recombines TRBV24-1 with TRBJ2-1; 11 bases are shared with TRBD1. This chain's CDR3 is CATSGTGGVYEQFF. The CDR3 nucleotides read TGTGCCACCAGCGGGACAGGGGGAGTATATGAGCAGTTCTTC.